This record covers a single T cell receptor (beta chain). Antigen: not known. The sample comes from a study of T cell clonotyping in hematopoietic cell transplantation. TCRdb keeps only in-frame clones here, not all; method: immunoSEQ multiplex PCR. The repertoire holds 35,000 to 45,000 clones, with 85% to 95% as singletons. The time point: recipient sample about 28 days before transplant, after cytoreduction. Samples: about 28 days before transplant, then days 30, 100 and 180 after. The study's findings and limits: After transplant, recipient diversity fell while pathologically expanded clonotypes grew through day 180. CD4 and CD8 repertoire contributions could not be separated without sorting. At the given depth, recipient repertoires were over 95% de novo clonotypes.

CDR1 is SGHNT and CDR2 is YYREEE in the germline V gene (reference sequence). The ends were cut back, 4 bases at V and 7 bases at J, with 18 bases in the middle. The CDR3 length is 14 residues. The rearrangement joins TRBV5-4 to TRBJ2-7, with D possibly matching TRBD2 (5 bases). The source is a man aged 40-50 years with chronic myeloid leukemia. Some clones in this sample may be carry-over from other donors' samples. This sample comprised peripheral blood mononuclear cells, obtained before stem cell transplant. In DNA form, the CDR3 reads TGTGCCAGCAGCCCTGGAGGCTGGGTGCGGGAGCAGTACTTC. Encoded protein: CASSPGGWVREQYF.